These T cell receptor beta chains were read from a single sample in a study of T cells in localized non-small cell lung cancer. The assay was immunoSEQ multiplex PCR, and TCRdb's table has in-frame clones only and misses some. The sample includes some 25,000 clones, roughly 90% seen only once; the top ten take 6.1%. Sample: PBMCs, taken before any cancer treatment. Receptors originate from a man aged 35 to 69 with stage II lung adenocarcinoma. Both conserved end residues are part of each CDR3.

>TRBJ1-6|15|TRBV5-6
CASSLRARTHPALHF
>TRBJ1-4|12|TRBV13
CASSSRLEKLFF
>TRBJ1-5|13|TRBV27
CASCREANQPQHF
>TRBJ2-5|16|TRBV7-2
CASSLSAGPAQETQYF
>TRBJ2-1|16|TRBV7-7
CASSLGAGRPYNEQFF
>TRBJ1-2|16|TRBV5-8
CASTGTGGNTWYGYTF
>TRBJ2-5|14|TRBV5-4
CASSLGPGLETQYF
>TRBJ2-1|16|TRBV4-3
CASSQDMRGGVNEQFF
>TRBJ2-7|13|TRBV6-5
CASSSGGSYEQYF
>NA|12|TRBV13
CASTLGKNEQYF
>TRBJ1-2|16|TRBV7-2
CASSFSGLNTNYGYTF
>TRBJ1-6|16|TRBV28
CASTPAGQGGNSPLHF
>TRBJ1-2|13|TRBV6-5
CASSYRDGDGYTF
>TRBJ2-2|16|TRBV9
CASSGYSGGDTGELFF
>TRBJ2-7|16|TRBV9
CASRGQRGQGFYEQYF
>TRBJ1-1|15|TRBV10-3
CAISEPARGGTEAFF
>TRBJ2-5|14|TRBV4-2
CASSRRLDRETQYF
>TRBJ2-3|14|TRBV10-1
CASSGGTPTNTQYF
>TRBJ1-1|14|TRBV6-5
CASSYSEVGTEAFF
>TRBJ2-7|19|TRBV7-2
CASSPSLGIAGGQAYEQYF
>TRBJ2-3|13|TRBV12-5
CASGVLSTDTQYF
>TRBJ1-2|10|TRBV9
CASSGYGYTF
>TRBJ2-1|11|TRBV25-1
CASSIFYEQFF
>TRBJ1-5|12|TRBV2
CASSPQSQPQHF
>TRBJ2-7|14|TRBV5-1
CASSLLYLGDEQYF
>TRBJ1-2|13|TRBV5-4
CASSLVTAGGYTF
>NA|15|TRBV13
CASSLRRTSTYEQYF
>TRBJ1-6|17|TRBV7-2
CASSLGEGRPYNSPLHF
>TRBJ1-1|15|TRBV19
CASSIDTGVNTEAFF
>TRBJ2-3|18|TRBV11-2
CASSLFIAGDPSTDTQYF
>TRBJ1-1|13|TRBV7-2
CASSMSGYTEAFF
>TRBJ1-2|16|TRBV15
CATSGYMESTNYGYTF
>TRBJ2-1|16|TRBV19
CASDGGGVFPYNEQFF
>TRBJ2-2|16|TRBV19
CASKRPGQVNTGELFF
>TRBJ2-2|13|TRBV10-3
CAINTGGPGELFF
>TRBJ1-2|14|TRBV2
CASSPVGDSYGYTF
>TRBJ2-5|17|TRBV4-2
CASSHLTSVEVKKTQYF
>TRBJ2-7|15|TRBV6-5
CASSYSAVSSYEQYF
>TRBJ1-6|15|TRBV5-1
CASSLVGYGNSPLHF
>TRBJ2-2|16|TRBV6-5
CASSWSPTGRTGELFF
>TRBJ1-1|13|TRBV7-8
CASRQGANTEAFF
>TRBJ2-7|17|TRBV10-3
CAISAQPGSPSSYEQYF
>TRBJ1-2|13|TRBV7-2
CASSVRRGQGYTF
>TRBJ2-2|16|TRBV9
CASSASPDRNTGELFF
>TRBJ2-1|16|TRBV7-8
CASSLRTSGSRDEQFF
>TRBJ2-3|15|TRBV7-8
CASSLYLRGSDTQYF
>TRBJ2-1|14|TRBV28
CASSLWVTDNEQFF
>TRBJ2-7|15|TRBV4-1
CASSQVDRGHYEQYF
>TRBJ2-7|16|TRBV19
CASSIGVRQSSYEQYF
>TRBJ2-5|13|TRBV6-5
CASSSGPSWTQYF
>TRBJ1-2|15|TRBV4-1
CASSQAPGERYGYTF
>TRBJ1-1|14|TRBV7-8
CASSLVGGPTEAFF
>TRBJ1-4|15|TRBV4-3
CASSVTRDRGEKLFF
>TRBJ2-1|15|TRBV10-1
CASSESMGAYNEQFF
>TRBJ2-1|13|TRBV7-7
CASSLGGLGEQFF
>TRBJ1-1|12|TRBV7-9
CASSLEGPEAFF
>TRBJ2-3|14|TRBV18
CASSPLAGTDTQYF
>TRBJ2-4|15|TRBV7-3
CASSLGLGDGDIQYF